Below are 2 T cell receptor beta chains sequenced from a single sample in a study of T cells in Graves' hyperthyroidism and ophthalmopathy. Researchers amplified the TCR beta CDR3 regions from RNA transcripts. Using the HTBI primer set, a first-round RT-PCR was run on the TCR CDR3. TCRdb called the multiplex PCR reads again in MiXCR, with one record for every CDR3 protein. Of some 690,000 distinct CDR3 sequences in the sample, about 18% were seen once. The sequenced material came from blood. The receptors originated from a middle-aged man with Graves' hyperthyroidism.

As DNA, the CDR3 is TGTGCCAGCAGTTTAATAGCGGGAGCGTCCGGGGAGCTGTTTTTT. Protein: CASSLIAGASGELFF. The V and J genes are TRBV28 and TRBJ2-2; TRBD2 matches 9 bases. The CDR3 is made up of 15 amino acids. Germline V gene lookup returns CDR1 MDHEN and CDR2 SYDVKM. Trimming at V came to 2 bases and at J to 6 bases, leaving 4 bases not matched to a gene. The full variable domain, its missing parts supplied by reference TRBV28 and TRBJ2-2, is DVKVTQSSRYLVKRTGEKVFLECVQDMDHENMFWYRQDPGLGLRLIYFSYDVKMKEKGDIPEGYSVSREKKERFSLILESASTNQTSMYLCASSLIAGASGELFFGEGSRLTVL.

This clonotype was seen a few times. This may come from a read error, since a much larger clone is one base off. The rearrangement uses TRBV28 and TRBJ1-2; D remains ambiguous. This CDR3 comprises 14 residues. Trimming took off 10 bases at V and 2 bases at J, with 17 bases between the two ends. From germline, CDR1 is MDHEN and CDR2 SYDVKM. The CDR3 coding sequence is TGTGCCACCAGGCGCGCAGAGGAAAACTATGGCTACACCTTC. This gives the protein CATRRAEENYGYTF.